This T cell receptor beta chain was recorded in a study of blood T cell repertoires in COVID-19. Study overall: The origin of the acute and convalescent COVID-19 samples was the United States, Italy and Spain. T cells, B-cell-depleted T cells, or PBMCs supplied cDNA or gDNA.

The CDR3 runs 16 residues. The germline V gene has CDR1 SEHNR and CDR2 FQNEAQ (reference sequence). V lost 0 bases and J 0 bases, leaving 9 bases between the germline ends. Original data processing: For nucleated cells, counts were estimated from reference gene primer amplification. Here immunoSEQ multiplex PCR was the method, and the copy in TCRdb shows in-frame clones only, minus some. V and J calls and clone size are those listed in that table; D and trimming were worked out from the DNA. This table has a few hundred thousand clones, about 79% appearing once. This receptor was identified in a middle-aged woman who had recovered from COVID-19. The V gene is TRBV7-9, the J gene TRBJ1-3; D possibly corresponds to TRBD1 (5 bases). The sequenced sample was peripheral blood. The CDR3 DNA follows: TGTGCCAGCAGCTTAGCGGGGCAGGGCTCTGGAAACACCATATATTTT. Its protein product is CASSLAGQGSGNTIYF.